This T cell receptor beta chain came from a study of blood T cell repertoires in COVID-19. The assay was immunoSEQ multiplex PCR, and TCRdb's table has in-frame clones only and misses some. The repertoire includes 220,000 or so clones, more than 75% of them detected once, and over 2.5% sits in the top ten. This CDR3 comprises 15 residues. Deletions cut 7 bases from V and 0 bases from J, with 14 bases between. Germline lookup yields CDR1 LNHDA and CDR2 SQIVND (reference sequence). Sequenced: peripheral blood. The clonotype originates from a man in his fifties who had recovered from COVID-19. The chain employs TRBV19 and TRBJ2-3; maybe TRBD1 (7 bases). CDR3 coding DNA: TGTGCCAGTAACGCGGGACAGACTAGCACAGATACGCAGTATTTT. Translating it yields CASNAGQTSTDTQYF.